This T cell receptor (beta chain) was profiled in a study of regulatory T cells in long-lasting Graves disease. HTBI primers from iRepertoire and Arm-PCR of CDR3 regions yielded the TCR beta libraries. TCRdb re-analysed the multiplex PCR reads in MiXCR, keeping a single row per CDR3 protein. Found here are 350,000 to 400,000 distinct CDR3 sequences, around 15% of them singletons; the top ten hold about 19%. Points from the study as a whole: Clonotypes that were public and shared totalled a few thousand in persistent patients versus around 970 in new patients. Persistent disease showed a preference for TRBV28, TRBJ1-2 and TRBJ2-5.

Time point reported: newly diagnosed GD, antithyroid drugs for less than 3 months. After RNA was extracted from PBMCs, the TCR library was made from it. In Xi'an, China, an endocrinology department was the source of patients. Staff drew about 8.9 milliliters of peripheral blood into EDTA tubes. With regard to this clonotype: Its antigen is still unknown.

V was trimmed by 4 bases and J by 5 bases, leaving 11 bases between them. Germline V gene data show CDR1 as MDHEN and CDR2 as SYDVKM. The CDR3 has 14 residues. The same specimen was also included in a second study, on T cells in Graves' hyperthyroidism and ophthalmopathy.

The starting material was peripheral blood mononuclear cells (PBMCs), obtained at new diagnosis, from a patient treated with antithyroid drugs. The sequence came from a woman aged 18-30 years with Graves disease. The chain has TRBV28 and TRBJ1-4; D not resolved. The CDR3, as DNA: TGTGCCAGCAGTTCTCCGGGCCTGAATGAAAAACTGTTTTTT. Its protein is CASSSPGLNEKLFF.